These 20 T cell receptor beta chains share one sample of origin, sequenced in a study of T cells after yellow fever vaccination. TCRdb reprocessed the 5' RACE reads via MiXCR and lists one record per CDR3 protein. Here the sample spans some 300,000 distinct CDR3 sequences, 7.5% to 9.5% being singletons. The sequencing here drew on CD4+ T cells sorted from PBMCs, taken 5 days after the yellow fever booster vaccination. These TCRs come from a man between 18 and 35 years old who received the YFV17D yellow fever vaccine.

The chain is built from TRBV4-3 and TRBJ2-1, with D tentatively TRBD2 (5 bases). CDR1 is LGHNA, CDR2 YSLEER, per germline. The CDR3 runs 16 residues. V was clipped by 1 base and J by 5 bases, with 15 bases between them. CDR3 amino acids: CASSQGHGVSDNEQFF. The DNA of the CDR3 is TGCGCCAGCAGCCAAGGCCACGGGGTATCGGACAATGAGCAGTTCTTC.

This chain joins TRBV7-8 and TRBJ1-1; no clear D. V was pared by 0 bases and J by 1 base, with 9 bases between. The CDR3 loop spans 15 amino acids. Germline-derived CDR1 and CDR2 are SGHVS and FQNEAQ. CDR3 amino acids: CASSLAWVENTEAFF. In DNA form, the CDR3 reads TGTGCCAGCAGCTTAGCGTGGGTGGAGAACACTGAAGCTTTCTTT.

The CDR3 DNA sequence: TGTGCCAGCAGCTTAGGGGCTCGGGGCCTCGAGCAGTACTTC. It is translated as CASSLGARGLEQYF. The V gene is TRBV7-8, the J gene TRBJ2-7; possibly TRBD1 or TRBD2 for D (5 bases each). Trimming cost V 1 base and J 6 bases, with 13 bases left between them. Germline-derived CDR1 and CDR2 are SGHVS and FQNEAQ. The CDR3 runs to 14 residues.

This clonotype was observed a few times. The V gene is TRBV29-1, the J gene TRBJ1-1; unclear D gene. Germline CDR1 SQVTM, CDR2 ANQGSEA. The CDR3 loop spans 13 amino acids. Deletions cut 4 bases from V and 6 bases from J, with 15 bases between. The CDR3 spells CSVGLSVGSEAFF. CDR3 DNA sequence: TGCAGCGTTGGTTTGTCTGTTGGGTCTGAAGCTTTCTTT.

The V call is TRBV9, the J call TRBJ1-2, with no clear D. The CDR3 length is 14 residues. Trimming removed 0 bases at V and 5 bases at J, with 11 bases between. Germline V gives CDR1 SGDLS, CDR2 YYNGEE. The CDR3 sequence is CASSVGALGYGYTF. CDR3 nucleotides: TGTGCCAGCAGCGTAGGGGCACTTGGATATGGCTACACCTTC.

The sample holds many counts of this clonotype. V gene TRBV12-3 or TRBV12-4 combines with J gene TRBJ2-6; no clear D gene. V dropped 6 bases and J dropped 4 bases, with 4 bases sitting between them. This CDR3 is built from 12 residues. CDR3 DNA sequence: TGTGCCAGCAGCGCCGGGGCCAACGTCCTGACTTTC. Its protein product is CASSAGANVLTF.

The gene calls are TRBV7-2 and TRBJ1-1; D is perhaps TRBD1 (6 bases). The V end was cut by 4 bases, the J end by 10 bases, with 19 bases between. Per the germline V gene, CDR1 is SGHTA and CDR2 is FQGNSA. There are 14 residues in the CDR3. DNA for the CDR3: TGTGCCAGCAGCTCAAGCCCACAGGGACGGGGAGCTTTCTTT. It encodes CASSSSPQGRGAFF.

This clonotype has just a few counts. V gene TRBV19 combines with J gene TRBJ2-1; 9 bases fit TRBD1. This CDR3 has 15 residues. V lost 4 bases, J lost 10 bases, and 11 bases stayed unmatched. The V gene's germline CDR1 is LNHDA and CDR2 SQIVND (reference sequence). CDR3 in DNA: TGTGCCAGTAGTACGTATGGGACAGGGTACGGGGAGCAGTTCTTC. Translation gives CASSTYGTGYGEQFF. The full variable domain, rest sourced from reference TRBV19 and TRBJ2-1, is DGGITQSPKYLFRKEGQNVTLSCEQNLNHDAMYWYRQDPGQGLRLIYYSQIVNDFQKGDIAEGYSVSREKKESFPLTVTSAQKNPTAFYLCASSTYGTGYGEQFFGPGTRLTVL.

CDR3: CASSLRSQSNTEAFF. CDR3 DNA: TGTGCCAGCAGCTTAAGATCGCAGTCTAACACTGAAGCTTTCTTT. The chain employs TRBV7-9 and TRBJ1-1; D remains unclear. Trimming took off 2 bases at V and 2 bases at J, with 12 bases between the two ends. This CDR3 comprises 15 residues. Germline V gene lookup returns CDR1 SEHNR and CDR2 FQNEAQ (reference sequence).

This clonotype was recorded at least ten times. The chain recombines TRBV11-2 with TRBJ1-1; D is unresolved. V shed 5 bases and J shed 4 bases, with 14 bases lying between them. This CDR3 has 14 amino acids. Germline V CDR1 and CDR2: SGHAT, FQNNGV. DNA of the CDR3: TGTGCCAGCAGCCAATCTTGGAGGAGCACTGAAGCTTTCTTT. Translation gives CASSQSWRSTEAFF. Supplemented by reference TRBV11-2 and TRBJ1-1, the full variable domain reads EAGVAQSPRYKIIEKRQSVAFWCNPISGHATLYWYQQILGQGPKLLIQFQNNGVVDDSQLPKDRFSAERLKGVDSTLKIQPAKLEDSAVYLCASSQSWRSTEAFFGQGTRLTVV.

A few counts support this clonotype. J is TRBJ1-2 and V is TRBV4-1; the D gene is possibly TRBD1 (5 bases). Germline loops: CDR1 MGHRA, CDR2 YSYEKL. V lost 4 bases to trimming and J lost 2 bases, with 11 bases between them. CDR3 length equals 14 residues. The CDR3 sequence is CASSRGTRNYGYTF. The DNA for the CDR3 is TGCGCCAGCAGCCGCGGGACCCGGAACTATGGCTACACCTTC.

This clonotype was counted a few times. This chain joins TRBV7-2 and TRBJ1-5; D perhaps matches TRBD1 (5 bases). The germline gives CDR1 SGHTA, CDR2 FQGNSA. Trimming took 3 bases from V and 4 from J, leaving 13 bases between them. CDR3 length: 15 residues. The CDR3 coding sequence is TGTGCCAGCAGCTTCAACCGGGACCGAAATCAGCCCCAGCATTTT. It encodes CASSFNRDRNQPQHF.

This clonotype has only a few counts. This sequence joins TRBV7-9 and TRBJ2-1; a possible D gene is TRBD2 (6 bases). CDR3 length equals 13 residues. The V gene lost 4 bases and the J gene lost 8 bases, with 12 bases spanning the gap. Germline V gene lookup returns CDR1 SEHNR and CDR2 FQNEAQ (reference sequence). The CDR3 nucleotides are TGTGCCAGCAGCTATGGACTACTTGATGAGCAGTTCTTC. Its protein is CASSYGLLDEQFF. Full variable domain (rest looked up from reference TRBV7-9 and TRBJ2-1): DTGVSQNPRHKITKRGQNVTFRCDPISEHNRLYWYRQTLGQGPEFLTYFQNEAQLEKSRLLSDRFSAERPKGSFSTLEIQRTEQGDSAMYLCASSYGLLDEQFFGPGTRLTVL.

The genes are TRBV4-2 and TRBJ2-3, with D unresolved. CDR1 is LGHNA and CDR2 is YNFKEQ in the germline V gene. V lost 1 base and J lost 1, with 15 bases in between. The CDR3 is made up of 17 amino acids. The CDR3 reads CASSQVEQLWGTDTQYF. CDR3 sequence (DNA): TGTGCCAGCAGCCAAGTGGAACAGCTGTGGGGCACAGATACGCAGTATTTT.

V is TRBV9 and J is TRBJ1-3; the D gene is possibly TRBD1 (5 bases). Trimming removed 3 bases from V and 0 bases from J, with 19 bases in between. CDR3 size: 18 residues. From germline, CDR1 is SGDLS and CDR2 YYNGEE. The CDR3 protein is CASSGGAGGLSSGNTIYF. As DNA, the CDR3 is TGTGCCAGCAGCGGAGGGGCTGGGGGACTTAGCTCTGGAAACACCATATATTTT.

The rearrangement links TRBV2 to TRBJ2-5, with D unresolved. The CDR3 extends over 11 amino acids. V lost 6 bases and J lost 5, with 7 bases in between. Germline V gene lookup returns CDR1 SNHLY and CDR2 FYNNEI. Written as DNA, the CDR3 is TGTGCCAGCAGAAGAACGGAGACCCAGTACTTC. Its protein is CASRRTETQYF. Full variable domain (rest looked up from reference TRBV2 and TRBJ2-5): EPEVTQTPSHQVTQMGQEVILRCVPISNHLYFYWYRQILGQKVEFLVSFYNNEISEKSEIFDDQFSVERPDGSNFTLKIRSTKLEDSAMYFCASRRTETQYFGPGTRLLVL.

This clonotype was counted a few times. V gene TRBV9 combines with J gene TRBJ1-6, with D unresolved. Germline-derived CDR1 and CDR2 are SGDLS and YYNGEE. The CDR3 runs to 14 residues. V was cut by 3 bases and J by 6 bases, with 10 bases left in between. The CDR3 reads CASSDGPSNSPLHF. CDR3 DNA: TGTGCCAGCAGCGACGGACCGTCTAATTCACCCCTCCACTTT.

The chain is built from TRBV2 and TRBJ2-2, with 7 bases matching TRBD2. This CDR3 has 16 residues. The V gene's germline CDR1 is SNHLY and CDR2 FYNNEI. The V gene end was trimmed by 5 bases and the J gene end by 6 bases; junction bases not matched to a gene: 12. As DNA, the CDR3 is TGTGCCAGCAGTAGTGATACGCGGGGAGGGTCCGGGGAGCTGTTTTTT. This translates into CASSSDTRGGSGELFF. Together with reference TRBV2 and TRBJ2-2, the CDR3 gives the full variable domain: EPEVTQTPSHQVTQMGQEVILRCVPISNHLYFYWYRQILGQKVEFLVSFYNNEISEKSEIFDDQFSVERPDGSNFTLKIRSTKLEDSAMYFCASSSDTRGGSGELFFGEGSRLTVL.

The genes are TRBV11-2 and TRBJ1-2; unclear D gene. V was trimmed by 2 bases and J by 4 bases, leaving 11 bases between them. Per the germline V gene, CDR1 is SGHAT and CDR2 is FQNNGV. The CDR3 runs to 14 residues. The CDR3 reads CASSLFGSSYGYTF. The CDR3 region has the DNA TGTGCCAGCAGCTTATTCGGTTCGAGCTATGGCTACACCTTC.

This clonotype is medium-sized in the sample. The chain employs TRBV7-2 and TRBJ1-1, with a weak D call TRBD1 (5 bases). The CDR3 totals 13 residues. V was clipped by 5 bases and J by 6 bases, with 13 bases between them. Germline V CDR1 and CDR2: SGHTA, FQGNSA. The CDR3 protein is CASSKWGGAEAFF. CDR3 nucleotides: TGTGCCAGCAGCAAGTGGGGAGGGGCTGAAGCTTTCTTT.